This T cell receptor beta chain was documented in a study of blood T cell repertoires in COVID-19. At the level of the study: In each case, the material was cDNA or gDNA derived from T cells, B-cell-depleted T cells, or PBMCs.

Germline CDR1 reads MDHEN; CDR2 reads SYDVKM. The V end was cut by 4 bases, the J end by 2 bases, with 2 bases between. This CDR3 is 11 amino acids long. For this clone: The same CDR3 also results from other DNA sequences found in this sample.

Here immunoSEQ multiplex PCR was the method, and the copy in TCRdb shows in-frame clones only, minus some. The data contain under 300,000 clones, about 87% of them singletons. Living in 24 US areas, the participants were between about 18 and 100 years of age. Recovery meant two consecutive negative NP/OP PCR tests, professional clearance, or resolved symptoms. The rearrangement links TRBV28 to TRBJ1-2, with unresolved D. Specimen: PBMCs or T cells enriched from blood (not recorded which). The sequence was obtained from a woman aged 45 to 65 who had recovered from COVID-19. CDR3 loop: CASSSNYGYTF. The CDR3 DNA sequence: TGTGCCAGCAGTTCAAACTATGGCTACACCTTC.